This TCR beta chain derives from a study of T cells after posttransplantation cyclophosphamide. As concerns this clone: Its antigen remains unknown.

Data came from immunoSEQ multiplex PCR; TCRdb stores just in-frame clones and leaves some out. This sample has about 38,000 clones and no singletons, with over 2% in the ten largest. Overall study results and limits: Recipient CMV seropositivity and CMV reactivation strongly tracked TRB clonality.

The CDR3 is 11 residues long. Germline V gene lookup returns CDR1 DFQATT and CDR2 SNEGSKA (reference sequence). The V gene lost 4 bases and the J gene lost 9 bases, with 13 bases spanning the gap. The chain couples TRBV20-1 to TRBJ2-7; D unresolved. The receptor comes from a man aged 45 to 65 in good health, CMV-negative, and a related stem cell transplant donor. Sequencing was carried out using PBMCs. The CDR3: CSANNSSRQYF. DNA of the CDR3: TGCAGTGCTAATAATAGTTCGAGGCAGTACTTC.